Reported below is one T cell receptor (beta chain). As yet, its antigen is unknown. TCRdb's copy holds only in-frame clones and misses some; the assay was immunoSEQ multiplex PCR. The sample contains around 36,000 clones, more than 75% of which appear only once. Exposure to brentuximab vedotin varied, and each patient had relapsed following autologous stem cell transplantation. This sample is part of a study of PD-1 blockade in classical Hodgkin lymphoma. Study summary: It was nivolumab at 3 mg/kg, given intravenously every 2 weeks, that patients received.

This CDR3 comprises 15 residues. Trimming pared 2 bases from V and 6 bases from J, leaving 15 bases between. Germline assignment: CDR1 SEHNR and CDR2 FQNEAQ (reference sequence). Whole-study results and caveats: Newly diagnosed patients were reported to exhibit reduced baseline TCR diversity relative to healthy donors.

The TCR was taken from a human donor with classical Hodgkin lymphoma. The sample consisted of peripheral blood mononuclear cells (PBMCs), taken at baseline. The chain couples TRBV7-9 to TRBJ2-3, with D possibly TRBD2 on 6 matching bases. CDR3 nucleotide sequence: TGTGCCAGCAGCTTAAACGCTCGCGGAGGGGATACGCAGTATTTT. Its translation: CASSLNARGGDTQYF.